The source of this TCR beta chain is a study of T cell repertoires in cytomegalovirus infection. Each CDR3 protein gets one entry after TCRdb re-called the reads with MiXCR. The table includes over 150,000 distinct CDR3 sequences, 13% to 15% detected once. This clonotype was observed at least ten times. The CDR3 runs to 15 residues. Trimming took off 2 bases at V and 5 bases at J, with 15 bases between the two ends. The rearrangement joins TRBV12-3 or TRBV12-4 to TRBJ1-1; D perhaps matches TRBD1 (5 bases). The sequence was obtained from a human donor in good health (CMV status not recorded). Some clones in this sample may be carry-over from other donors' samples. Sequenced material: PBMCs. The CDR3 spells CASSLMSGVPTEAFF. Written as DNA, the CDR3 is TGTGCCAGCAGTTTAATGTCGGGGGTGCCGACTGAAGCTTTCTTT.